A selection of T cell receptor beta chains follows, all from one sample in a study of human T cells and chemical hapten exposure. TCRdb reprocessed the RACE reads via MiXCR and lists one record per CDR3 protein. Of roughly 50,000 distinct CDR3 sequences detected, roughly a tenth appear once; the ten largest clones hold 8.5% to 10%. This specimen consisted of whole blood, obtained in connection with sensitization to the hapten diphenylcyclopropenone (DPC). Receptor source: a woman in her 30s with alopecia areata. Some clones in this sample may be carry-over from other donors' samples. Both conserved end residues are part of each CDR3. A D gene is named only where the DNA matches it firmly. Clone size, where shown, is once, few, many, or a class for clones that have expanded.

d_call j_call clone_size cdr3_length v_call cdr3_nt cdr3_aa
. TRBJ2-3 . 11 TRBV28 TGTGCCAGCACGGGGTTGGATACGCAGTATTTT CASTGLDTQYF
. TRBJ2-7 . 16 TRBV4-3 TGCGCCAGCAGCCAAGGTATCAGGGGTTCGGGCTACGAGCAGTACTTC CASSQGIRGSGYEQYF
. TRBJ1-5 . 12 TRBV6-2/TRBV6-3 TGTGCCAGCAGTGGGGTTCCTCAGCCCCAGCATTTT CASSGVPQPQHF
. TRBJ1-5 few 17 TRBV12-3/TRBV12-4 TGTGCCAGCAGTCGGGCCGGGGGCCTTTATAGCAATCAGCCCCAGCATTTT CASSRAGGLYSNQPQHF
. TRBJ2-7 . 14 TRBV6-6 TGTGCCAGCAGTTACCCGAAAAGAGGGTACGAGCAGTACTTC CASSYPKRGYEQYF
. TRBJ2-7 many 12 TRBV7-2 TGTGCCAGCAGCTTAACGGGCGGGGAGCAGTACTTC CASSLTGGEQYF
TRBD1 TRBJ2-7 many 15 TRBV28 TGTGCCAGCAACTCATGGACAGGGGCAAGCTACGAGCAGTACTTC CASNSWTGASYEQYF
TRBD1 TRBJ2-7 . 13 TRBV7-9 TGTGCCAGCAGCCACTTAGGGGGCCACGAGCAGTACTTC CASSHLGGHEQYF
. TRBJ1-5 . 14 TRBV7-9 TGTGCCAGCAGCTTAGTCGGGATAGATCAGCCCCAGCATTTT CASSLVGIDQPQHF
TRBD2 TRBJ2-7 few 14 TRBV4-3 TGCGCCAGCAGCCCGACTAGCGGGCTCTACGAGCAGTACTTC CASSPTSGLYEQYF
TRBD2 TRBJ2-1 . 15 TRBV14 TGTGCCAGCAGCTGGAGCGGGGGTTACTACAATGAGCAGTTCTTC CASSWSGGYYNEQFF
TRBD2 TRBJ2-3 . 16 TRBV7-2 TGTGCCAGCAGCGTGACTAGCGGGGGGGCTAGAGATACGCAGTATTTT CASSVTSGGARDTQYF
. TRBJ2-3 many 13 TRBV20-1 TGCAGTGCTAGAGATGTGGCTTCAGATACGCAGTATTTT CSARDVASDTQYF
. TRBJ2-4 . 18 TRBV7-8 TGTGCCAGCAGCTTAGTTCTGCGGCCAGGGGAAGCCAAAAACATTCAGTACTTC CASSLVLRPGEAKNIQYF
. TRBJ1-2 . 13 TRBV29-1 TGCAGCTCCAACTCCGACAGTACCTATGGCTACACCTTC CSSNSDSTYGYTF
TRBD1 TRBJ1-1 . 15 TRBV7-2 TGTGCCAGCAGCCAGGGGGGGGACAGGGGCACTGAAGCTTTCTTT CASSQGGDRGTEAFF
TRBD1 TRBJ1-1 few 15 TRBV19 TGTGCCAGTAGTATTAGTGGACAGGGGTCGACTGAAGCTTTCTTT CASSISGQGSTEAFF
TRBD2 TRBJ2-1 . 18 TRBV7-6 TGTGCCAGCAGCTCCGGACTAGCGGGGGGGCCTGGCTACAATGAGCAGTTCTTC CASSSGLAGGPGYNEQFF
. TRBJ2-3 few 16 TRBV2 TGTGCCAGCAGTGAAGGGCAGGCAAGCTACGGAGATACGCAGTATTTT CASSEGQASYGDTQYF
. TRBJ2-7 once 12 TRBV7-2 TGTGCCAGCAGCTTAGCCGAGTACGAGCAGTACTTC CASSLAEYEQYF
. TRBJ2-3 many 16 TRBV5-1 TGCGCCAGCAGCTTGGGAAGAACTGATCCCCGAGATACGCAGTATTTT CASSLGRTDPRDTQYF
TRBD1 TRBJ2-1 many 16 TRBV29-1 TGCAGCGTTGAAGTAGACAGGGTAGGGACGCTGGGTGAGCAGTTCTTC CSVEVDRVGTLGEQFF
TRBD1 TRBJ1-1 few 12 TRBV4-2 TGTGCCAGCAGCCACGTGGACAGGGAAGCTTTCTTT CASSHVDREAFF
. TRBJ2-1 . 15 TRBV7-2 TGTGCCAGCAGCTTAGCGGGGGGGCCGTACAATGAGCAGTTCTTC CASSLAGGPYNEQFF
. TRBJ1-1 many 14 TRBV29-1 TGCAGCGTGACCAGGGGAGGGGTGAACACTGAAGCTTTCTTT CSVTRGGVNTEAFF
. TRBJ1-5 . 14 TRBV20-1 TGCAGTGCTAGAGATTACAGGAGCAATCAGCCCCAGCATTTT CSARDYRSNQPQHF
. TRBJ1-6 many 13 TRBV4-3 TGCGCCAGCAGCCAAATTAAAGGGACACCCCTCCACTTT CASSQIKGTPLHF
TRBD2 TRBJ2-3 . 19 TRBV7-2 TGTGCCAGCAGCTTATTTAAGAGCGGGGGGGCGAGTAACACAGATACGCAGTATTTT CASSLFKSGGASNTDTQYF
TRBD2 TRBJ2-3 many 16 TRBV12-3/TRBV12-4 TGTGCCAGCACCTCGCTCGGGGGGGCGAGCACAGATACGCAGTATTTT CASTSLGGASTDTQYF
TRBD1 TRBJ2-1 . 13 TRBV6-2/TRBV6-3 TGTGCCAGCAGCACAGGGGGACACAATGAGCAGTTCTTC CASSTGGHNEQFF
TRBD1 TRBJ2-7 . 15 TRBV12-3/TRBV12-4 TGTGCCAGCGCTAGTAGGGGACAGGGGGCCTACGAGCAGTACTTC CASASRGQGAYEQYF
. TRBJ1-6 . 12 TRBV6-5 TGTGCCAGCAGTTACAGTAATTCACCCCTCCACTTT CASSYSNSPLHF
. TRBJ1-6 many 13 TRBV30 TGTGCCTGGAGTGAAGACGGAAATTCACCCCTCCACTTT CAWSEDGNSPLHF
. TRBJ2-5 . 14 TRBV5-4 TGTGCCAGCAGCTTGCCCAGGTCCCGTGAGACCCAGTACTTC CASSLPRSRETQYF
. TRBJ2-7 many 14 TRBV4-2 TGTGCCAGCAGCCCCGGGGGAGACTCCTACGAGCAGTACTTC CASSPGGDSYEQYF
TRBD1 TRBJ1-1 few 15 TRBV6-5 TGTGCCAGCAGTCTCGGGACAGCAGCGAACACTGAAGCTTTCTTT CASSLGTAANTEAFF
. TRBJ2-3 few 14 TRBV18 TGTGCCAGCTCACTCCGGGACAGCACAGATACGCAGTATTTT CASSLRDSTDTQYF
. TRBJ2-3 many 16 TRBV6-2/TRBV6-3 TGTGCCAGCAGTGACATTGACAGGACACCACCTGACGCGCAGTATTTT CASSDIDRTPPDAQYF
TRBD2 TRBJ2-7 . 15 TRBV7-8 TGTGCCAGCAGCTCCTCCGGGACTAGGGGCTACGAGCAGTACTTC CASSSSGTRGYEQYF
TRBD1 TRBJ1-2 . 19 TRBV28 TGTGCCAGCAGTTCGCCGAGTACAGGGGTGTCAACCGTCTTCAATGGCGACACCTTC CASSSPSTGVSTVFNGDTF
. TRBJ2-3 . 15 TRBV27 TGTGCCAGCAGTTTAGGGCTGACTAGCACAGATACGCAGTATTTT CASSLGLTSTDTQYF
. TRBJ1-1 many 10 TRBV29-1 TGCAGCGTTGTGGACACTGAAGCTTTCTTT CSVVDTEAFF
TRBD1 TRBJ2-1 many 13 TRBV6-2/TRBV6-3 TGTGCCAGCAGTTATACGACAGGGAATGAGCAGTTCTTC CASSYTTGNEQFF
TRBD1 TRBJ2-7 few 13 TRBV7-2 TGTGCCAGCAGCCGACGGGACAGGGACGAGCAGTACTTC CASSRRDRDEQYF
. TRBJ2-6 many 13 TRBV4-1 TGCGCCAGCAGCTCGGAAGCCCTCAACGTCCTGACTTTC CASSSEALNVLTF
TRBD1 TRBJ1-3 . 14 TRBV28 TGTGCCAGCAGTAACAGGGGCTCTGGAAACACCATATATTTT CASSNRGSGNTIYF
TRBD1 TRBJ2-4 many 14 TRBV6-2/TRBV6-3 TGTGCCAGCAGAGAACAGGGGGCTTGGGACATTCAGTACTTC CASREQGAWDIQYF
TRBD1 TRBJ2-3 . 15 TRBV6-2/TRBV6-3 TGTGCCAGCAGGAGGAACAGGGGTTCGATAGATACGCAGTATTTT CASRRNRGSIDTQYF
. TRBJ1-5 many 14 TRBV20-1 TGCAGTGCTAGGGAAGTCCGACTCAATCAGCCCCAGCATTTT CSAREVRLNQPQHF
TRBD1 TRBJ1-1 many 16 TRBV29-1 TGCAGCGTGGGACAGATCAAGGGGATCCAGAACACTGAAGCTTTCTTT CSVGQIKGIQNTEAFF
. TRBJ1-1 few 15 TRBV28 TGTGCCAGCAGTTTTCTTCAGGGGATGAACACTGAAGCTTTCTTT CASSFLQGMNTEAFF
TRBD2 TRBJ2-3 many 16 TRBV2 TGTGCCAGCAGTGAAAAGGCTAGCGGGGGCACAGATACGCAGTATTTT CASSEKASGGTDTQYF
TRBD2 TRBJ2-5 many 17 TRBV4-1 TGCGCCAGCAGCCCCGGGGTAGCGGGGGGGCCTAAAGAGACCCAGTACTTC CASSPGVAGGPKETQYF
TRBD1 TRBJ2-5 . 13 TRBV6-4 TGTGCCAACCAGGGGGCTGGAGGGGAGACCCAGTACTTC CANQGAGGETQYF